One sample yielded the 26 T cell receptor beta chains listed below, sequenced in a study of CD8 T cells in Susac syndrome. It was with random hexamers that about 0.45 to 1 ug RNA was reverse transcribed. MiXCR, run by TCRdb on the immunoSEQ multiplex PCR reads, gives a single entry per CDR3 protein. The sample consists of some 100,000 distinct CDR3 sequences, 80% to 95% of them appearing once. Sequencing was done on a sample of CD8+ T cells from PBMCs. Every receptor here comes from a human donor in good health.

The V call is TRBV13, the J call TRBJ1-2, with D uncertain. The CDR3 has 17 amino acids. Trimming left V 3 bases short and J 0 bases short, with 17 bases between. CDR1 PRHDT and CDR2 FYEKMQ come from the germline V gene (reference sequence). CDR3 DNA sequence: TGTGCCAGCAGCTTCGGGTCACGGAGACTGTCTAACTATGGCTACACCTTC. It specifies CASSFGSRRLSNYGYTF.

The chain combines TRBV9 with TRBJ2-3; D is perhaps TRBD1 (5 bases). V was clipped by 3 bases and J by 4 bases, with 18 bases between them. The CDR3 consists of 16 residues. Germline V gives CDR1 SGDLS, CDR2 YYNGEE. The CDR3 loop reads CASSARIWGPPDTQYF. The CDR3 DNA reads TGTGCCAGCAGCGCCCGGATCTGGGGCCCACCAGATACGCAGTATTTT.

V is TRBV28 and J is TRBJ1-2; 11 bases agree with TRBD1. Germline CDR1 and CDR2: MDHEN and SYDVKM. Unmatched junction bases numbered 0, after V lost 6 bases and J lost 6 bases. The CDR3 is 12 amino acids. CDR3 coding DNA: TGTGCCAGCAGGGGACAGGGGGATGGCTACACCTTC. It translates to CASRGQGDGYTF.

The chain has TRBV5-1 and TRBJ2-1; D ambiguous. V was trimmed by 2 bases and J by 5 bases, leaving 14 bases between them. CDR3 length equals 15 residues. Germline V CDR1 and CDR2: SGHRS, YFSETQ. The CDR3 DNA reads TGCGCCAGCAGCTTTAGCCCCATTGATAACAATGAGCAGTTCTTC. Protein: CASSFSPIDNNEQFF.

The chain links TRBV4-3 to TRBJ2-7, with D possibly matching TRBD1 (6 bases). Germline-derived CDR1 and CDR2 are LGHNA and YSLEER. The CDR3 extends over 15 amino acids. V lost 1 base to trimming and J lost 3 bases, with 13 bases between them. CDR3 region: CASSQAGRGNYEQYF. The CDR3 DNA is TGCGCCAGCAGCCAAGCTGGCAGGGGAAACTACGAGCAGTACTTC.

This chain links TRBV6-5 with TRBJ1-1; 9 bases are a match to TRBD1. Germline V lookup: CDR1 MNHEY, CDR2 SVGAGI. The CDR3 extends over 14 amino acids. The ends lost 2 bases at V and 6 bases at J; junction bases unmatched: 4. The CDR3 is CASSYTDRGPEAFF. The CDR3 DNA sequence: TGTGCCAGCAGTTACACGGACAGGGGCCCTGAAGCTTTCTTT.

The V and J genes are TRBV7-2 and TRBJ2-5; 8 positions match TRBD2. Germline V lookup: CDR1 SGHTA, CDR2 FQGNSA. The V and J ends lost 2 bases and 6 bases, in that order; junction bases with no gene match: 11. The CDR3 has 16 amino acids. The CDR3 DNA sequence: TGTGCCAGCAGCTTATCAAGCGGGGGTTCGTTTCAGACCCAGTACTTC. Encoded protein: CASSLSSGGSFQTQYF.

V usage is TRBV6-5 and J usage is TRBJ1-6; D ambiguous. Per germline, CDR1 MNHEY and CDR2 SVGAGI. The CDR3 has 14 residues. The ends were cut back, 5 bases at V and 7 bases at J, with 12 bases in the middle. In nucleotides, the CDR3 is TGTGCCAGCAGTGCCGGGATCGTCAATTCACCCCTCCACTTT. This translates into CASSAGIVNSPLHF.

J is TRBJ2-2 and V is TRBV4-3; D gene uncertain. Germline V lookup: CDR1 LGHNA, CDR2 YSLEER. V was pared by 1 base and J by 1 base, with 10 bases between. The CDR3 sequence is 16 residues long. This CDR3 is CASSQGWQLNTGELFF. CDR3 DNA sequence: TGCGCCAGCAGCCAAGGGTGGCAGTTGAACACCGGGGAGCTGTTTTTT.

The chain couples TRBV5-3 to TRBJ2-1; 9 nucleotides agree with TRBD2. TRBV5-3 is recorded as an ORF, its role being uncertain. CDR3 length: 15 residues. With 4 bases clipped from V and 2 bases from J, the junction kept 4 bases outside the gene matches. The CDR3 here is CARSISGSPYNEQFF. The CDR3, as DNA: TGTGCCAGAAGCATTAGCGGGAGTCCCTACAATGAGCAGTTCTTC.

The chain joins TRBV4-3 to TRBJ2-2, with D uncertain. The V end lost 2 bases, the J end lost 6 bases, and 7 bases lay between the germline ends. This CDR3 is 13 amino acids long. CDR1 is LGHNA, CDR2 YSLEER, per germline. CDR3 amino acids: CASSQKSAGELFF. The CDR3 DNA follows: TGCGCCAGCAGCCAAAAGTCGGCCGGGGAGCTGTTTTTT.

V gene TRBV27 combines with J gene TRBJ2-1; D call uncertain. This CDR3 contains 17 residues. Trimming removed 3 bases from V and 0 bases from J, with 15 bases in between. Germline loops: CDR1 MNHEY, CDR2 SMNVEV (reference sequence). CDR3 residues: CASSFLGTESSYNEQFF. As DNA, the CDR3 is TGTGCCAGCAGTTTCTTAGGTACAGAAAGCTCCTACAATGAGCAGTTCTTC.

The CDR3 DNA sequence: TGTGCCAGCAGCTTAGGTAGGGGCACCTATGGCTACACCTTC. Translating it yields CASSLGRGTYGYTF. J is TRBJ1-2 and V is TRBV13; a weak D match, TRBD1 (5 bases). The CDR3 consists of 14 residues. V dropped 0 bases and J dropped 4 bases, with 9 bases sitting between them. Germline V gene sequence: CDR1 PRHDT, CDR2 FYEKMQ (reference sequence).

The chain uses TRBV28 and TRBJ2-5; 9 bases line up with TRBD2. V shed 4 bases, J shed 6 bases, and the junction held 6 bases outside the gene matches. CDR1 and CDR2 from the germline V gene are MDHEN and SYDVKM. The CDR3 spans 14 residues. The CDR3 coding sequence is TGTGCCAGCAGTTCTAGCGGGGAGATTCAGACCCAGTACTTC. It translates to CASSSSGEIQTQYF.

The chain recombines TRBV12-3 or TRBV12-4 with TRBJ2-3, with 10 nucleotides matching TRBD2. The junction had 5 bases not matched to a gene; V was cut back by 3 bases and J by 5 bases. This CDR3 comprises 15 residues. The CDR3 loop is CASSFSGGAGDTQYF. The CDR3 DNA reads TGTGCCAGCAGTTTCAGCGGGGGGGCGGGAGATACGCAGTATTTT.

The V gene is TRBV6-1, the J gene TRBJ2-7; the D is unclear. Germline V gene sequence: CDR1 MNHNS, CDR2 SASEGT. The V gene lost 1 base and the J gene lost 1 base, with 5 bases spanning the gap. This CDR3 is built from 13 residues. The CDR3 protein is CASSEVRSYEQYF. The CDR3, as DNA: TGTGCCAGCAGTGAAGTCAGATCCTACGAGCAGTACTTC.

The chain recombines TRBV2 with TRBJ2-1, with TRBD2 matching over 14 bases. The V and J ends lost 6 bases and 8 bases, in that order; junction bases with no gene match: 9. CDR3 length: 16 residues. Germline V CDR1 and CDR2: SNHLY, FYNNEI. The CDR3 DNA follows: TGTGCCAGCAGAGGACTAGCGGGGGGCCGTACGGATGAGCAGTTCTTC. Translation: CASRGLAGGRTDEQFF.

The gene calls are TRBV7-2 and TRBJ2-1; TRBD1 agrees at 11 bases. Per germline, CDR1 SGHTA and CDR2 FQGNSA. The CDR3 runs to 15 residues. Germline trimming cut 4 bases from V and 1 base from J; bases unmatched to any gene: 0. The CDR3 here is CASSWDRGSYNEQFF. The CDR3 region has the DNA TGTGCCAGCAGCTGGGACAGGGGGTCCTACAATGAGCAGTTCTTC. Using reference TRBV7-2 and TRBJ2-1 for the parts outside the CDR3, the full variable domain is GAGVSQSPSNKVTEKGKDVELRCDPISGHTALYWYRQSLGQGLEFLIYFQGNSAPDKSGLPSDRFSAERTGGSVSTLTIQRTQQEDSAVYLCASSWDRGSYNEQFFGPGTRLTVL.

This chain joins TRBV20-1 and TRBJ2-3; 7 positions agree with TRBD2. The germline V gene has CDR1 DFQATT and CDR2 SNEGSKA (reference sequence). The CDR3 extends over 13 amino acids. Unmatched junction bases numbered 6, after V lost 6 bases and J lost 3 bases. CDR3 in amino acids: CSAVYGRTDTQYF. The CDR3 bases are TGCAGTGCCGTATACGGGAGGACAGATACGCAGTATTTT.

Details on this clonotype: Sequence at one end of the junction differs from germline and may be a read error. The V gene is TRBV3-1, the J gene TRBJ1-1, with TRBD1 matching 8 bases. Germline V gene data show CDR1 as LGHDT and CDR2 as YNNKEL (reference sequence). The CDR3 totals 14 residues. Written as DNA, the CDR3 is TGTGCCAACAGCCTCTCGACAGGGGTAACTGAAGCTTTCTTT. Encoded protein: CANSLSTGVTEAFF.

This chain connects TRBV4-1 to TRBJ2-3; D is possibly TRBD2 (5 bases). V lost 4 bases and J 3 bases, leaving 14 bases between the germline ends. This CDR3 contains 15 residues. Germline V gene lookup returns CDR1 MGHRA and CDR2 YSYEKL. The CDR3 spells CASSPAELVTDTQYF. CDR3 sequence (DNA): TGCGCCAGCAGCCCGGCCGAACTAGTAACAGATACGCAGTATTTT.

This clonotype was observed once. DNA of the CDR3: TGTGCCAGCAGACCCAGCGGGGAATTGTCTGAGCAGTTCTTC. It yields the protein CASRPSGELSEQFF. This sequence joins TRBV6-2 or TRBV6-3 and TRBJ2-1, with 7 nucleotides matching TRBD2. This CDR3 has 14 residues. Germline V gene lookup returns CDR1 MNHEY and CDR2 SVGEGT. J lost 9 bases, V lost 6 bases, and 11 bases had no gene match.

V is TRBV27 and J is TRBJ1-1; D gene unclear. V lost 5 bases, J lost 6 bases, and 19 bases lay in between. Per the germline V gene, CDR1 is MNHEY and CDR2 is SMNVEV (reference sequence). The length of the CDR3 is 15 residues. The CDR3 sequence: CASSLRRYEAPEAFF. The CDR3 DNA sequence: TGTGCCAGCAGTCTCCGACGATATGAGGCACCTGAAGCTTTCTTT.

The J gene is TRBJ1-1, the V gene TRBV19; possible D gene TRBD1, 6 bases. The CDR3 runs 15 residues. The germline CDR1 and CDR2 sequences are LNHDA and SQIVND (reference sequence). Trimming left V 5 bases short and J 0 bases short, with 13 bases between. In nucleotides, the CDR3 is TGTGCCAGTAGTTCACGAGGGGGTTTGAACACTGAAGCTTTCTTT. This sequence encodes CASSSRGGLNTEAFF.

The chain recombines TRBV19 with TRBJ1-2; D not resolved. CDR1 is LNHDA, CDR2 SQIVND, per germline (reference sequence). Trimming took 7 bases from V and 3 from J, leaving 9 bases between them. This CDR3 contains 12 residues. This CDR3 reads CASTGRHYGYTF. CDR3 bases: TGTGCCAGTACTGGCAGGCACTATGGCTACACCTTC.

The table lists this clonotype with a few counts. The chain has TRBV2 and TRBJ2-7; D gene unclear. CDR1 is SNHLY, CDR2 FYNNEI, per germline. V lost 6 bases and J lost 5, with 20 bases in between. This CDR3 contains 15 residues. The CDR3 DNA follows: TGTGCCAGCAGAGATACCGGGCCCTCCATCCACGAGCAGTACTTC. Protein product: CASRDTGPSIHEQYF. Based on the CDR3 plus reference TRBV2 and TRBJ2-7, the full variable domain is EPEVTQTPSHQVTQMGQEVILRCVPISNHLYFYWYRQILGQKVEFLVSFYNNEISEKSEIFDDQFSVERPDGSNFTLKIRSTKLEDSAMYFCASRDTGPSIHEQYFGPGTRLTVT.